The subject of this entry is one T cell receptor (beta chain). The antigen is undetermined. The source of the sample is a study of OX40 agonist ivuxolimab in advanced cancers. Using immunoSEQ multiplex PCR, the repertoire was profiled, and TCRdb retains in-frame clones only, with some absent. The profile shows about 84,000 clones, 84% of them singletons. CDR1 and CDR2 (germline): SGHTA, FQGTGA. This CDR3 has 15 amino acids. Trimming removed 6 bases at V and 0 bases at J, with 13 bases between. Study-wide findings and caveats: Compared with CD4+, CD8+ T cells on average had more expanded clones.

This TCR was sampled from an adult with an advanced solid tumor such as melanoma, head and neck, liver or kidney cancer. This chain joins TRBV7-3 and TRBJ2-3; weak D call: TRBD1 (6 bases). The sequencing here drew on CD4+ or CD8+ T cells sorted from blood, taken in a trial of the OX40 agonist ivuxolimab. The CDR3 sequence: CASRMTGSSTDTQYF. The CDR3 DNA reads as TGTGCCAGCAGGATGACAGGCTCTAGCACAGATACGCAGTATTTT. Combining the CDR3 with reference TRBV7-3 and TRBJ2-3 gives the whole variable domain GAGVSQTPSNKVTEKGKYVELRCDPISGHTALYWYRQSLGQGPEFLIYFQGTGAADDSGLPNDRFFAVRPEGSVSTLKIQRTERGDSAVYLCASRMTGSSTDTQYFGPGTRLTVL.